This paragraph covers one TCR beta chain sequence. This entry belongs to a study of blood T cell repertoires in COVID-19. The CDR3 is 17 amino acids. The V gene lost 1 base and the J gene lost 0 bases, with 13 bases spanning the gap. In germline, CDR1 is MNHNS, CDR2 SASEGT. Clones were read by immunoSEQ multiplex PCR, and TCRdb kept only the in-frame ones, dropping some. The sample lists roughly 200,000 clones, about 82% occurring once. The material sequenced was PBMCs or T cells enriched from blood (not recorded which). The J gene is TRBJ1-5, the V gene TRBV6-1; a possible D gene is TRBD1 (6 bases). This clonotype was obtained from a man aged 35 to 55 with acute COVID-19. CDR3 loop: CASSEVRGGFSNQPQHF. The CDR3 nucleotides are TGTGCCAGCAGTGAAGTCCGGGGGGGCTTTAGCAATCAGCCCCAGCATTTT.